This TCR beta chain is from a study of blood T cell repertoires in COVID-19. In the study overall: PBMCs, B-cell-depleted T cells, or T cells were the source of the cDNA or gDNA that made up the material.

Source study methods: For nucleated cells, counts were estimated from reference gene primer amplification. This table comes from immunoSEQ multiplex PCR, and its TCRdb copy is limited to in-frame clones, with some not included. V and J calls and clone size are those listed in that table; D and trimming were worked out from the DNA. This table holds approximately 200,000 clones, about 82% found once. This study enrolled people aged 18 to 89 from about two dozen US geographic areas. Donors were grouped by their self-reported clinical history. Trimming cost V 4 bases and J 6 bases; bases outside gene matches: 11. This CDR3 is 16 amino acids long. Germline CDR1 is MNHNS and CDR2 is SASEGT.

Material: PBMCs or T cells enriched from blood (not recorded which). The source is a woman aged 30 to 39 who had recovered from COVID-19. This rearrangement joins TRBV6-1 to TRBJ2-1, with 8 bases identical to TRBD2. The CDR3 loop is CASSVAYGTRINEQFF. CDR3 coding DNA: TGTGCCAGCAGTGTCGCCTACGGGACTAGGATCAATGAGCAGTTCTTC.